Below, 11 T cell receptor beta chains from the same sample are listed, as sequenced in a study of blood T cells in healthy people across ages. A J-beta primer mix and a sample-barcoded 5' primer were used in a second PCR of about 7 to 12 cycles. TCRdb re-analysed the 5' RACE reads in MiXCR, keeping a single row per CDR3 protein. The sample comprises almost 300,000 distinct CDR3 sequences, less than 30% of which are singletons, and approximately 28% rests with the top ten. Sequenced input: blood. These receptors were taken from a woman aged 70-85 years in good health.

The CDR3 protein is CASRSTRGGGTQYF. Here the CDR3 DNA reads TGTGCCAGCAGGAGTACTCGGGGGGGCGGGACCCAGTACTTC. This chain connects TRBV27 to TRBJ2-5; 8 bases are a match to TRBD2. Germline CDR1 reads MNHEY; CDR2 reads SMNVEV (reference sequence). This CDR3 spans 14 amino acids. V lost 6 bases to trimming and J lost 7 bases; unmatched junction nucleotides: 10.

This clonotype was found a few times. The CDR3, as DNA: TGTGCCAGCAGCTCCCAGGGACTAGCGGGGGCCTACGAGCAGTACTTC. This gives the protein CASSSQGLAGAYEQYF. The chain joins TRBV11-1 to TRBJ2-7; 14 nucleotides agree with TRBD2. The CDR3 sequence is 16 residues long. V shed 4 bases, J shed 2 bases, and the junction held 4 bases outside the gene matches. Per the germline V gene, CDR1 is SGHAT and CDR2 is FQDESV (reference sequence). The whole variable domain, filled in from reference TRBV11-1 and TRBJ2-7, reads EAEVAQSPRYKITEKSQAVAFWCDPISGHATLYWYRQILGQGPELLVQFQDESVVDDSQLPKDRFSAERLKGVDSTLKIQPAELGDSAMYLCASSSQGLAGAYEQYFGPGTRLTVT.

This clonotype turned up a few times. The V call is TRBV19, the J call TRBJ2-1; 12 positions agree with TRBD2. The CDR3 covers 15 residues. Germline V gene sequence: CDR1 LNHDA, CDR2 SQIVND (reference sequence). Germline trimming cut 4 bases from V and 5 bases from J; bases unmatched to any gene: 3. The CDR3 spells CASSKRLAGDNEQFF. The CDR3 nucleotides read TGTGCCAGTAGTAAGAGACTAGCGGGGGACAATGAGCAGTTCTTC. The entire variable domain, with the rest obtained from reference TRBV19 and TRBJ2-1, is as follows: DGGITQSPKYLFRKEGQNVTLSCEQNLNHDAMYWYRQDPGQGLRLIYYSQIVNDFQKGDIAEGYSVSREKKESFPLTVTSAQKNPTAFYLCASSKRLAGDNEQFFGPGTRLTVL.

This clonotype was recorded a few times. Given a much more abundant clone one base away, this may be a read error. The CDR3 DNA follows: TGCAGCGTTGAACCCTCCCAAGAGACCCAGTACTTC. It specifies CSVEPSQETQYF. The genes are TRBV29-1 and TRBJ2-5; D is undetermined. V was shortened by 2 bases and J by 1 base, with 5 bases between the two germline ends. From germline, CDR1 is SQVTM and CDR2 ANQGSEA. The CDR3 is made up of 12 amino acids.

V usage is TRBV4-2 and J usage is TRBJ2-2; 9 nucleotides match TRBD2. There are 17 residues in the CDR3. Germline loops: CDR1 LGHNA, CDR2 YNFKEQ. V was pared by 0 bases and J by 7 bases, with 9 bases of the junction left unmatched. The CDR3 is CASSQDDSGSNFGELFF. The CDR3 nucleotides read TGTGCCAGCAGCCAAGATGATAGCGGGAGTAATTTCGGGGAGCTGTTTTTT.

Only one count was recorded for this clonotype. This CDR3 reads CASSFGVAVTYEQYF. In DNA form, the CDR3 reads TGTGCCAGCAGCTTTGGGGTAGCGGTAACATACGAGCAGTACTTC. The rearrangement links TRBV5-6 to TRBJ2-7; possibly TRBD2 for D (6 bases). Germline-derived CDR1 and CDR2 are SGHDT and YYEEEE. V dropped 2 bases and J dropped 4 bases, with 16 bases sitting between them. CDR3 size: 15 residues.

The gene calls are TRBV18 and TRBJ1-4; no clear D. V lost 6 bases, J lost 5 bases, and 19 bases lay in between. This CDR3 spans 16 amino acids. Germline V gene sequence: CDR1 KGHSH, CDR2 LQKENI. CDR3 sequence: CASSPSWGKPNEKLFF. DNA of the CDR3: TGTGCCAGCTCTCCGTCGTGGGGTAAACCAAATGAAAAACTGTTTTTT.

This clonotype came up many times. V usage is TRBV10-3 and J usage is TRBJ2-7, with D perhaps TRBD1 or TRBD2 (5 bases each). The CDR3 sequence is 13 residues long. Looked up from germline, CDR1 is ENHRY and CDR2 is SYGVKD. V was trimmed by 9 bases and J by 0 bases, leaving 12 bases between them. Here the CDR3 reads CAIGTASSYEQYF. CDR3 DNA sequence: TGTGCCATTGGGACGGCGAGCTCCTACGAGCAGTACTTC.

This clonotype was observed a handful of times. The chain is built from TRBV3-1 and TRBJ2-1; D remains unclear. The CDR3 extends over 13 amino acids. Trimming removed 1 base at V and 10 bases at J, with 11 bases between. Germline-derived CDR1 and CDR2 are LGHDT and YNNKEL (reference sequence). CDR3 in amino acids: CASSQAERTEQFF. The CDR3 coding sequence is TGTGCCAGCAGCCAAGCCGAGCGAACCGAGCAGTTCTTC.

The CDR3 coding sequence is TGTGCCAGCAGTTACCGGGACACAGATACGCAGTATTTT. Translation gives CASSYRDTDTQYF. This chain uses TRBV6-2 or TRBV6-3 with TRBJ2-3; D possibly corresponds to TRBD2 (5 bases). Germline lookup yields CDR1 MNHEY and CDR2 SVGEGT. This CDR3 contains 13 residues. The V gene lost 2 bases and the J gene lost 2 bases, with 5 bases spanning the gap.

V gene TRBV12-3 or TRBV12-4 combines with J gene TRBJ1-1; TRBD1 is a possible D gene (6 bases). The CDR3 runs to 14 residues. V was trimmed by 1 base and J by 5 bases, leaving 11 bases between them. The CDR3 sequence is CASSLGGPGTEAFF. CDR3 sequence (DNA): TGTGCCAGCAGTTTAGGGGGGCCCGGGACTGAAGCTTTCTTT.